The T cell receptor beta chain described here comes from a study of blood T cell repertoires in COVID-19. Whole-study context: The analysed material was cDNA or gDNA that came from T cells, B-cell-depleted T cells, or PBMCs.

In the authors' workflow: Counts of nucleated cells, estimated from reference gene primer amplification, were obtained. Only in-frame clones appear in the TCRdb table, and some are missing; sequencing was by immunoSEQ multiplex PCR. V and J calls and clone size are as listed in that table; D and trimming were resolved from the DNA. The data show under 300,000 clones, more than 80% seen once. The germline CDR1 and CDR2 sequences are SGHRS and YFSETQ. V shed 0 bases, J shed 3 bases, and the junction held 4 bases outside the gene matches. CDR3 length: 16 amino acids. Assignments of participants to cohorts depended upon their own reported clinical history.

The specimen was PBMCs or T cells enriched from blood (not recorded which). The genes are TRBV5-1 and TRBJ2-3; TRBD2 aligns across 10 bases. This TCR was recovered from a young woman who had recovered from COVID-19. CDR3 nucleotide sequence: TGCGCCAGCAGCTTGGCCGCTAGCGGGGGAACAGATACGCAGTATTTT. Translating gives CASSLAASGGTDTQYF.